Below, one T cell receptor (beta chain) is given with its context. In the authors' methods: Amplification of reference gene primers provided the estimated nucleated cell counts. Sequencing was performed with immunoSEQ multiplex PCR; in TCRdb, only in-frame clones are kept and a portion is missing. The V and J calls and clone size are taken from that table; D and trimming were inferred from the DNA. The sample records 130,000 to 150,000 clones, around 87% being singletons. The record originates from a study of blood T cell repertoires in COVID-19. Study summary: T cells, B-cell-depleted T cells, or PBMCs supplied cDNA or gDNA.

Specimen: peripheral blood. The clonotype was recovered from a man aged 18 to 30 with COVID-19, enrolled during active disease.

CDR3 bases: TGTGCCAGTAGTCCGAACAGGGGGCGCGGGACCGGGGAGCTGTTTTTT. Its protein product is CASSPNRGRGTGELFF. The chain uses TRBV19 and TRBJ2-2, with 9 positions matching TRBD1. The CDR3 is 16 amino acids. Germline V gene sequence: CDR1 LNHDA, CDR2 SQIVND (reference sequence). V shed 5 bases, J shed 5 bases, and the junction held 9 bases outside the gene matches.